Listed here are 28 T cell receptor beta chains from one sample, sequenced in a study of blood T cell repertoires in COVID-19. Sequencing was performed with immunoSEQ multiplex PCR; in TCRdb, only in-frame clones are kept and a portion is missing. In the table there are 74,000 or so clones, roughly nine tenths of which are singletons. What was sequenced was peripheral blood. Receptors were obtained from a man between 45 and 60 years old with active COVID-19.

This chain joins TRBV7-9 and TRBJ1-5; 7 bases line up with TRBD1. CDR1 is SEHNR, CDR2 FQNEAQ, per germline (reference sequence). V shed 5 bases, J shed 5 bases, and the junction held 3 bases outside the gene matches. This CDR3 comprises 13 residues. DNA of the CDR3: TGTGCCAGCAGCCCGACAGGGTATCAGCCCCAGCATTTT. Amino acid sequence: CASSPTGYQPQHF.

CDR3 in amino acids: CASSPGGRIYGYTF. CDR3 bases: TGTGCCAGCAGCCCCGGGGGACGAATCTATGGCTACACCTTC. The chain joins TRBV7-8 to TRBJ1-2; D might be TRBD1 (5 bases). CDR1 is SGHVS, CDR2 FQNEAQ, per germline. Trimming stripped 5 bases from V and 4 bases from J, with 14 bases between. CDR3 length: 14 amino acids.

This clone was seen a few times. CDR3 nucleotide sequence: TGTGCCAGCAGTTTCTCCGTCGGGAATAATTCACCCCTCCACTTT. This sequence encodes CASSFSVGNNSPLHF. The chain joins TRBV7-8 to TRBJ1-6; D is uncertain. Trimming cost V 6 bases and J 5 bases, with 14 bases left between them. There are 15 residues in the CDR3. Germline loops: CDR1 SGHVS, CDR2 FQNEAQ.

The chain carries TRBV25-1 and TRBJ1-1; 12 bases map to TRBD1. The length of the CDR3 is 15 residues. The ends lost 3 bases at V and 6 bases at J; junction bases unmatched: 5. The germline CDR1 and CDR2 sequences are MGHDK and SYGVNS. CDR3 region: CASSEGTGGLAEAFF. For the CDR3, the DNA is TGTGCCAGCAGTGAGGGGACAGGGGGCTTGGCTGAAGCTTTCTTT.

This clone appeared a single time. The rearrangement joins TRBV18 to TRBJ1-1, with no clear D. Per the germline V gene, CDR1 is KGHSH and CDR2 is LQKENI. CDR3 size: 13 residues. Trimming removed 6 bases from V and 1 base from J, with 9 bases in between. The CDR3 here is CASSLGPNTEAFF. In DNA form, the CDR3 reads TGTGCCAGCTCCCTTGGCCCGAACACTGAAGCTTTCTTT.

The chain is built from TRBV7-2 and TRBJ2-3, with D perhaps TRBD1 (6 bases). CDR1 is SGHTA, CDR2 FQGNSA, per germline. This CDR3 is 17 amino acids long. V lost 5 bases to trimming and J lost 0 bases, with 18 bases between them. The CDR3 loop reads CASSPAGGAYSTDTQYF. CDR3 nucleotide sequence: TGTGCCAGCAGCCCCGCTGGGGGCGCGTATAGCACAGATACGCAGTATTTT.

The chain combines TRBV2 with TRBJ1-2, with a possible D match to TRBD1 (6 bases). Trimming took off 0 bases at V and 5 bases at J, with 10 bases between the two ends. The CDR3 consists of 14 residues. CDR1 is SNHLY and CDR2 is FYNNEI in the germline V gene. The CDR3 region has the DNA TGTGCCAGCAGTGAAGCGCGAGGGGGATATGGCTACACCTTC. Protein: CASSEARGGYGYTF.

CDR3 amino acids: CASSRNREGNYGYTF. Here the CDR3 DNA reads TGTGCCAGCAGCCGTAACAGGGAGGGGAACTATGGCTACACCTTC. The V call is TRBV7-8, the J call TRBJ1-2, with a tentative D call TRBD1 (6 bases). The CDR3 is made up of 15 amino acids. Between the trimmed V and J ends, which lost 5 bases and 2 bases, there was a span of 15 bases. Germline V lookup: CDR1 SGHVS, CDR2 FQNEAQ.

V gene TRBV5-4 combines with J gene TRBJ2-5; 9 bases align to TRBD1. Germline CDR1 and CDR2: SGHNT and YYREEE (reference sequence). This CDR3 has 15 amino acids. After removal of 4 bases from V and 5 bases from J, the junction contained 9 bases not matched to a gene. The CDR3, as DNA: TGTGCCAGCAGCGTGGGACAGGGACATAAGGAGACCCAGTACTTC. Translation: CASSVGQGHKETQYF.

This chain connects TRBV2 to TRBJ2-7, with D unclear. CDR1 SNHLY and CDR2 FYNNEI come from the germline V gene. V was shortened by 3 bases and J by 0 bases, with 3 bases between the two germline ends. This CDR3 spans 12 amino acids. CDR3 sequence (DNA): TGTGCCAGCAGTGATAGCTCCTACGAGCAGTACTTC. This translates into CASSDSSYEQYF.

The chain uses TRBV11-1 and TRBJ2-1; 11 bases map to TRBD1. The germline gives CDR1 SGHAT, CDR2 FQDESV (reference sequence). The CDR3 loop spans 15 amino acids. After removal of 3 bases from V and 7 bases from J, the junction contained 5 bases not matched to a gene. CDR3 in DNA: TGTGCCAGCAGCTTCCGGGACAGGGGGATAAATGAGCAGTTCTTC. It specifies CASSFRDRGINEQFF.

J is TRBJ2-7 and V is TRBV7-9; tentative D call: TRBD2 (7 bases). Germline V gene sequence: CDR1 SEHNR, CDR2 FQNEAQ (reference sequence). Trimming pared 5 bases from V and 7 bases from J, leaving 15 bases between. This CDR3 comprises 13 residues. This chain's CDR3 is CASSPPGGEEQYF. The DNA for the CDR3 is TGTGCCAGCAGCCCCCCGGGGGGCGAGGAGCAGTACTTC.

The gene calls are TRBV5-1 and TRBJ2-7, with 10 bases lining up with TRBD1. The CDR3 is 16 amino acids. Trimming at V came to 4 bases and at J to 3 bases, leaving 10 bases not matched to a gene. Germline V gene sequence: CDR1 SGHRS, CDR2 YFSETQ. The chain's CDR3 is CASSPTGTGELYEQYF. The CDR3 bases are TGCGCCAGCAGCCCCACCGGGACAGGGGAGCTCTACGAGCAGTACTTC.

V and J are TRBV21-1 and TRBJ1-5; the D call in the table, TRBD1, was not verified against the DNA. TRBV21-1 is flagged as a pseudogene. This CDR3 has 15 amino acids. The CDR3 sequence is CASSKRGYSNQPQHF. CDR3 bases: TGTGCCAGCAGCAAAAGGGGTTATAGCAATCAGCCCCAGCATTTT.

J is TRBJ1-3 and V is TRBV4-1; D not resolved. The CDR3 extends over 14 amino acids. Looked up from germline, CDR1 is MGHRA and CDR2 is YSYEKL. V was cut by 6 bases and J by 2 bases, with 11 bases left in between. CDR3: CASRKIATGNTIYF. CDR3 DNA sequence: TGCGCCAGCAGGAAAATTGCGACTGGAAACACCATATATTTT.

About this clone: The sample contains more than one DNA sequence encoding this CDR3. This chain connects TRBV5-4 to TRBJ2-1; D is ambiguous. Germline V gene data show CDR1 as SGHNT and CDR2 as YYREEE (reference sequence). The CDR3 covers 15 residues. V was trimmed by 0 bases and J by 0 bases, leaving 7 bases between them. The DNA for the CDR3 is TGTGCCAGCAGCTTGGATCGTTCCTCCTACAATGAGCAGTTCTTC. As protein: CASSLDRSSYNEQFF. Drawing the rest from reference TRBV5-4 and TRBJ2-1, the complete variable domain is ETGVTQSPTHLIKTRGQQVTLRCSSQSGHNTVSWYQQALGQGPQFIFQYYREEENGRGNFPPRFSGLQFPNYSSELNVNALELDDSALYLCASSLDRSSYNEQFFGPGTRLTVL.

CDR3 residues: CSAGQGSYEQYF. In nucleotides, the CDR3 is TGCAGCGCTGGACAGGGCTCCTACGAGCAGTACTTC. This rearrangement joins TRBV29-1 to TRBJ2-7, with TRBD1 matching 8 bases. In germline, CDR1 is SQVTM, CDR2 ANQGSEA. CDR3 length equals 12 residues. Trimming removed 7 bases from V and 0 bases from J; junction bases left unmatched: 2.

The V call is TRBV6-6, the J call TRBJ1-2; 7 nucleotides agree with TRBD1. After removal of 5 bases from V and 8 bases from J, the junction contained 8 bases not matched to a gene. CDR3 length equals 13 residues. Germline V lookup: CDR1 MNHNY, CDR2 SVGAGI (reference sequence). The CDR3, as DNA: TGTGCCAGCAGTCCGGACAGGCTCGGGGGCTACACCTTC. It yields the protein CASSPDRLGGYTF.

The gene calls are TRBV24-1 and TRBJ2-3; D is perhaps TRBD2 (6 bases). The CDR3 covers 16 residues. V lost 7 bases and J lost 3, with 19 bases in between. Germline V gives CDR1 KGHDR, CDR2 SFDVKD. CDR3 region: CATSAGSSDPTDTQYF. CDR3 sequence (DNA): TGTGCCACCAGCGCGGGATCCTCTGACCCGACAGATACGCAGTATTTT.

The V call is TRBV4-3, the J call TRBJ2-4; a weak D match, TRBD2 (5 bases). The length of the CDR3 is 15 residues. Trimming took off 1 base at V and 7 bases at J, with 14 bases between the two ends. The germline gives CDR1 LGHNA, CDR2 YSLEER. The CDR3 DNA reads TGCGCCAGCAGCCAAGGAAGCGGCAGAGGGAACATTCAGTACTTC. Translated, it gives CASSQGSGRGNIQYF.

The V call is TRBV6-5, the J call TRBJ1-1; D ambiguous. Trimming took off 8 bases at V and 0 bases at J, with 10 bases between the two ends. This CDR3 contains 13 residues. In germline, CDR1 is MNHEY, CDR2 SVGAGI. The CDR3 DNA reads as TGTGCCAGCTGTCTAACAGTGAACACTGAAGCTTTCTTT. Residues: CASCLTVNTEAFF.

The V call is TRBV5-4, the J call TRBJ1-2; perhaps TRBD1 as D (5 bases). Trimming took off 10 bases at V and 3 bases at J, with 22 bases between the two ends. This CDR3 is built from 15 residues. Germline CDR1 is SGHNT and CDR2 is YYREEE (reference sequence). CDR3 coding DNA: TGTGCCTCGAGGGGAGAGATGGAGGGGCACTATGGCTACACCTTC. It yields the protein CASRGEMEGHYGYTF.

The rearrangement links TRBV5-5 to TRBJ2-5; 10 bases match TRBD2. This CDR3 is 15 amino acids long. V gave up 0 bases and J gave up 2 bases; unmatched junction bases: 1. The germline V gene has CDR1 SGHKS and CDR2 YYEKEE (reference sequence). This CDR3 reads CASSLASGGQETQYF. For the CDR3, the DNA is TGTGCCAGCAGCTTGGCTAGCGGGGGACAAGAGACCCAGTACTTC.

The genes are TRBV11-2 and TRBJ2-1; TRBD1 matches 7 bases. Germline CDR1 is SGHAT and CDR2 is FQNNGV. The CDR3 has 17 residues. The junction had 12 bases not matched to a gene; V was cut back by 4 bases and J by 3 bases. The CDR3 reads CASSSPPTGPGYNEQFF. CDR3 in DNA: TGTGCCAGCAGCTCCCCCCCGACAGGGCCTGGCTACAATGAGCAGTTCTTC.

This chain connects TRBV14 to TRBJ2-3; TRBD1 matches 8 bases. This CDR3 has 16 residues. Trimming took 5 bases from V and 2 from J; bases not matched to a gene: 9. Germline V gene data show CDR1 as SGHDN and CDR2 as FVKESK. In DNA form, the CDR3 reads TGTGCCAGCAGCTTGGTCCAGGGGGCAACCACAGATACGCAGTATTTT. This translates into CASSLVQGATTDTQYF.

The V gene is TRBV5-5, the J gene TRBJ1-1, with 8 nucleotides matching TRBD1. Per germline, CDR1 SGHKS and CDR2 YYEKEE (reference sequence). V lost 5 bases, J lost 1 base, and 4 bases stayed unmatched. The CDR3 contains 14 residues. CDR3 sequence (DNA): TGTGCCAGCAGTTCAGGGGGCTCGAACACTGAAGCTTTCTTT. Translated: CASSSGGSNTEAFF.

The table lists this clone with a count of one. The chain is built from TRBV6-5 and TRBJ2-7, with TRBD2 identical over 8 bases. The J segment lost 5 bases and the V segment lost 2 bases, leaving 11 bases of the junction unmatched. Germline loops: CDR1 MNHEY, CDR2 SVGAGI. There are 16 residues in the CDR3. In nucleotides, the CDR3 is TGTGCCAGCAGTTACCGGGGCCGGGGGGGCAGGCACGAGCAGTACTTC. It yields the protein CASSYRGRGGRHEQYF.

This clone was picked up one time. The rearrangement joins TRBV6-5 to TRBJ2-7; 7 nucleotides match TRBD1. From germline, CDR1 is MNHEY and CDR2 SVGAGI. The CDR3 extends over 14 amino acids. V shed 6 bases and J 0 bases; nucleotides not matched to a gene: 5. As DNA, the CDR3 is TGTGCCAGCAGCGCGACAGGGACCTCCTACGAGCAGTACTTC. Translating it yields CASSATGTSYEQYF.